Listed below are T cell receptor beta chains from one sample, sequenced in a study of shared clonotypes between healthy human individuals. Clones were sequenced by immunoSEQ multiplex PCR, and TCRdb holds only the in-frame ones, with some missing. The table lists around 340,000 clones, around 70% of them singletons. The sequenced sample consisted of memory CD4+ T cells sorted from blood. The source is a man aged 30-40 years in good health. CDR3s include the opening cysteine and the closing phenylalanine or tryptophan. The order of the fields is clone size, D gene, V gene, J gene, CDR3 protein. A D gene is named only where the DNA matches it firmly. Size values are once, few and many counts, or a class for expanded clones, and some rows have none.

clone_size: NA; d_call: TRBD2; v_call: TRBV28; j_call: TRBJ2-7; cdr3_aa: CASTKMTSGSYEQYF
clone_size: NA; d_call: NA; v_call: TRBV11-3; j_call: TRBJ2-1; cdr3_aa: CASSTPAGYNEQFF
clone_size: many; d_call: NA; v_call: TRBV5-1; j_call: TRBJ2-3; cdr3_aa: CASSSGRVSAGDTQYF
clone_size: few; d_call: NA; v_call: TRBV29-1; j_call: TRBJ1-5; cdr3_aa: CSVDQGPNQPQHF
clone_size: NA; d_call: TRBD1; v_call: TRBV5-1; j_call: TRBJ1-4; cdr3_aa: CASSPGDSYEKLFF
clone_size: NA; d_call: TRBD1; v_call: TRBV5-1; j_call: TRBJ2-1; cdr3_aa: CASSLRRQGSSYNEQFF
clone_size: few; d_call: TRBD1; v_call: TRBV9; j_call: TRBJ2-7; cdr3_aa: CASSGEQGFLVEQYF
clone_size: NA; d_call: NA; v_call: TRBV11-2; j_call: TRBJ2-7; cdr3_aa: CASSSPTGTASYEQYF
clone_size: NA; d_call: TRBD1; v_call: TRBV5-4; j_call: TRBJ2-5; cdr3_aa: CASSLTGVGETQYF
clone_size: NA; d_call: NA; v_call: TRBV5-1; j_call: TRBJ1-2; cdr3_aa: CASSLDGTYGYTF
clone_size: few; d_call: NA; v_call: TRBV15; j_call: TRBJ2-3; cdr3_aa: CATSGTRRSDTQYF
clone_size: NA; d_call: NA; v_call: TRBV7-3; j_call: TRBJ2-3; cdr3_aa: CASAEDPGDTQYF
clone_size: NA; d_call: NA; v_call: TRBV6-1; j_call: TRBJ2-7; cdr3_aa: CASEPGGPYEQYF
clone_size: NA; d_call: NA; v_call: TRBV7-2; j_call: TRBJ2-2; cdr3_aa: CASSSGRLGELFF
clone_size: NA; d_call: NA; v_call: TRBV5-5; j_call: TRBJ2-7; cdr3_aa: CASSFGGALYEQYF
clone_size: NA; d_call: NA; v_call: TRBV6-1; j_call: TRBJ1-2; cdr3_aa: CASGFGANYGYTF
clone_size: NA; d_call: TRBD2; v_call: TRBV5-4; j_call: TRBJ2-3; cdr3_aa: CASSQREGRADTQYF
clone_size: NA; d_call: NA; v_call: TRBV9; j_call: TRBJ2-2; cdr3_aa: CASSVFTGELFF
clone_size: NA; d_call: TRBD2; v_call: TRBV5-1; j_call: TRBJ2-2; cdr3_aa: CASSLNTPGLAGGDTGELFF
clone_size: NA; d_call: TRBD1; v_call: TRBV18; j_call: TRBJ2-5; cdr3_aa: CASSPWDSQETQYF
clone_size: NA; d_call: NA; v_call: TRBV10-2; j_call: TRBJ2-1; cdr3_aa: CASSETSAGNNEQFF
clone_size: NA; d_call: NA; v_call: TRBV18; j_call: TRBJ2-5; cdr3_aa: CASSPPSAAGRETQYF
clone_size: NA; d_call: TRBD1; v_call: TRBV19; j_call: TRBJ2-5; cdr3_aa: CASSITAGGPQETQYF
clone_size: once; d_call: NA; v_call: TRBV11-2; j_call: TRBJ2-7; cdr3_aa: CASSRTSGERYEQYF
clone_size: once; d_call: TRBD1; v_call: TRBV28; j_call: TRBJ1-4; cdr3_aa: CASRQQGARSARKLFF
clone_size: NA; d_call: NA; v_call: TRBV10-3; j_call: TRBJ2-5; cdr3_aa: CAISGDITGETQYF
clone_size: NA; d_call: TRBD1; v_call: TRBV11-2; j_call: TRBJ2-1; cdr3_aa: CASSLVPRQGNEQFF
clone_size: NA; d_call: TRBD2; v_call: TRBV11-1; j_call: TRBJ2-1; cdr3_aa: CASSGRVTNEQFF
clone_size: NA; d_call: NA; v_call: TRBV5-1; j_call: TRBJ2-5; cdr3_aa: CASSLVAMMGGQETQYF
clone_size: NA; d_call: NA; v_call: TRBV5-1; j_call: TRBJ1-1; cdr3_aa: CASSFGVLNTEAFF
clone_size: NA; d_call: NA; v_call: TRBV7-9; j_call: TRBJ1-5; cdr3_aa: CASSKGGSNQPQHF
clone_size: few; d_call: TRBD2; v_call: TRBV7-8; j_call: TRBJ2-1; cdr3_aa: CASSLGTSRNNEQFF
clone_size: NA; d_call: NA; v_call: TRBV5-6; j_call: TRBJ1-2; cdr3_aa: CASSSRGYGYTF
clone_size: NA; d_call: TRBD1; v_call: TRBV5-4; j_call: TRBJ2-7; cdr3_aa: CASSKQTGGRAYEQYF
clone_size: NA; d_call: TRBD2; v_call: TRBV6-6; j_call: TRBJ2-3; cdr3_aa: CASSRLADTDTQYF
clone_size: NA; d_call: NA; v_call: TRBV7-8; j_call: TRBJ1-1; cdr3_aa: CASSRRRFDTEAFF
clone_size: few; d_call: TRBD2; v_call: TRBV10-1; j_call: TRBJ2-1; cdr3_aa: CATQPGTSNEQFF
clone_size: NA; d_call: NA; v_call: TRBV18; j_call: TRBJ1-1; cdr3_aa: CASSPPIANTEAFF
clone_size: once; d_call: NA; v_call: TRBV5-8; j_call: TRBJ2-5; cdr3_aa: CASSHEQGIGETQYF
clone_size: many; d_call: NA; v_call: TRBV10-3; j_call: TRBJ1-1; cdr3_aa: CAIAHPPRDTEAFF
clone_size: NA; d_call: NA; v_call: TRBV19; j_call: TRBJ2-2; cdr3_aa: CASRATVRGELFF